This is a list of T cell receptor beta chains from one sample in a study of human T cells and chemical hapten exposure. TCRdb passed the RACE reads through MiXCR, listing each CDR3 protein once. This sample has 210,000 or so distinct CDR3 sequences, with 24% found just once. Sample: whole blood, taken in connection with sensitization to the hapten diphenylcyclopropenone (DPC). The source of these receptors is a woman aged 35 to 49 with alopecia areata. Some clones in this sample may be carry-over from other donors' samples. Both conserved end residues are trimmed from each CDR3. Not all rows give a size; the values are once, few, many and, for expanded clones, a class.

v_gene	abundance	j_gene	len	CDR3aa
TRBV11-2	few	TRBJ2-7	11	ASSSYDTYEQY
TRBV6-2/TRBV6-3	NA	TRBJ2-7	14	ASSYMTGRGPYEQY
TRBV11-1	NA	TRBJ2-4	14	ASRRGGDSGKNIQY
TRBV20-1	NA	TRBJ2-5	11	SVPIGAQETQY
TRBV28	NA	TRBJ1-6	12	ASSLQGLGSPLH
TRBV4-1	NA	TRBJ2-7	14	ASSHPGTAPPYEQY
TRBV20-1	few	TRBJ2-7	12	SALQTSGAYEQY
TRBV6-2/TRBV6-3	few	TRBJ1-1	11	ATSKEPHTEAF
TRBV10-3	NA	TRBJ2-3	11	AISDGSGRARY
TRBV7-2	NA	TRBJ2-7	11	ASSPRGSGTQY
TRBV10-3	few	TRBJ2-2	9	AIRAAGELF
TRBV29-1	few	TRBJ2-5	12	SVGAGGFQETQY
TRBV29-1	NA	TRBJ1-5	11	SVEGPTRGSQH
TRBV5-5	NA	TRBJ1-2	15	ASSSPPGTELNYGYT
TRBV7-2	NA	TRBJ2-5	14	ASSPRGAGWKGTQY
TRBV2	NA	TRBJ2-1	11	ASSGPGNNEQF
TRBV2	NA	TRBJ2-2	12	ASSDRTHTGELF
TRBV20-1	NA	TRBJ2-7	12	RATPGQGVGEQY
TRBV4-2	few	TRBJ1-6	15	ASSQTGTGGYNSPLH
TRBV24-1	NA	TRBJ2-1	10	ATSDRGVRQF
TRBV29-1	few	TRBJ2-1	12	SGKGLAGVSEQF
TRBV25-1	NA	TRBJ2-3	9	ASIGGSAQY